This TCR beta chain derives from a study of a mutant IDH1 vaccine in newly diagnosed glioma. Study-level information: In some groups vaccination began 4-6 weeks post-radiotherapy; others received it with temozolomide. Mean patient age was about 40 years; 62.5% were male and roughly 38% female. Study conclusions and caveats: Induction of immune responses by the vaccine occurred in about 95% of patients.

Remarks on this clone: Its antigen is not known.

The CDR3 has 15 residues. Germline V gene data show CDR1 as SGHRS and CDR2 as YFSETQ. V lost 3 bases and J lost 8; bases outside the gene matches: 10. Time point: week 11, during vaccination. Each dose of the vaccine consisted of 300 ug of mutant IDH1 20-mer peptide, with topical imiquimod. Some clones are missing from TCRdb's copy, which holds only in-frame ones; the method was immunoSEQ multiplex PCR. Of about 40,000 clones in the sample, over 80% are singletons; the top ten hold about 2.3%. The chain couples TRBV5-1 to TRBJ2-1; 8 bases agree with TRBD2. This TCR came from a man aged 35 to 55 with glioma. The sample in question was PBMCs, obtained from a glioma patient whose treatment included an IDH1 peptide vaccine. CDR3 amino acids: CASSSGPGGADEQFF. CDR3 sequence (DNA): TGCGCCAGCAGCTCGGGACCGGGAGGGGCGGATGAGCAGTTCTTC.